This record concerns one T cell receptor (beta chain) sequence. The antigen is unknown. Primers for the PCR totalled 60 Vbeta and 13 Jbeta. As processed by the authors: In a later analysis, of around 85 million unique beta chains, some 10 million appeared in at least two donors. Here immunoSEQ multiplex PCR was the method, and the copy in TCRdb shows in-frame clones only, minus some. V, J and clone size are taken as reported in that table, and D and trimming were inferred from the DNA itself. The data contain 150,000 or so clones, 70% to 80% of them singletons. This sample was taken from a study of cytomegalovirus exposure and HLA in healthy donors. Points from the study as a whole: Reportedly, HLA-A and HLA-B alleles of most subjects were accurately predicted from TCR beta. When the data were analyzed later, several of the most significant clusters appeared to be linked to common viral pathogens. Judged likely to be a sequencing artifact was a cluster of highly shared sequence variants.

The V and J ends lost 11 bases and 0 bases, in that order; junction bases with no gene match: 11. Per germline, CDR1 SEHNR and CDR2 FQNEAQ (reference sequence). The CDR3 contains 15 residues. This clonotype originated in a woman in her thirties or forties in good health and CMV-seronegative. Sequencing used PBMCs. The rearrangement links TRBV7-9 to TRBJ2-3, with TRBD2 identical over 7 bases. CDR3 protein: CAVKQSGLSTDTQYF. The CDR3 bases are TGTGCCGTCAAACAGTCGGGACTAAGCACAGATACGCAGTATTTT.